This T cell receptor (beta chain) came from a study of identifying expanded T cells in peripheral blood. This CDR3 is 15 amino acids long. Between the trimmed V and J ends, which lost 0 bases and 0 bases, there was a span of 8 bases. Germline-derived CDR1 and CDR2 are SGHRS and YFSETQ. This clone has a single count. Clones were read by immunoSEQ multiplex PCR, and TCRdb kept only the in-frame ones, dropping some. The sample records about 82,000 clones, roughly 90% being singletons. This sequence joins TRBV5-1 and TRBJ2-3; D is unclear. The sample comprised blood. The TCR was taken from a person aged 18 to 75 in good health. CDR3 protein: CASSLDLPSTDTQYF. CDR3 DNA sequence: TGCGCCAGCAGCTTGGACTTACCTAGCACAGATACGCAGTATTTT.